The next 21 T cell receptor beta chains were all read from a single sample in a study of blood T cell repertoires in COVID-19 (dated by TCRdb to the early 2020s). Library preparation employed the immunoSEQ multiplex PCR assay. TCRdb retrieved this table from immuneACCESS and kept in-frame rearrangements only. Not all clones are present; in checked studies, unresolved V genes account for under half, and no reason is known for the remainder. The sample table holds roughly 380,000 clones, of which 85% were seen once. Jointly, the top ten make up 3% to 4.5% of the sample. The sample taken for sequencing was peripheral blood. These receptor sequences come from a woman aged 18-30 years with acute or convalescent COVID-19.

DNA of the CDR3: TGTGCCTGCAAAACGGGGGGAGGAGGGGTTAGGGTCGACCAGTACTTC. Translated: CACKTGGGGVRVDQYF. The J gene is TRBJ2-5, the V gene TRBV30; 7 nucleotides match TRBD2. CDR1 GTSNPN and CDR2 SVGIG come from the germline V gene (reference sequence). The ends lost 6 bases at V and 10 bases at J; junction bases unmatched: 23. The CDR3 covers 16 residues.

The chain has TRBV7-9 and TRBJ1-2, with TRBD1 matching 7 bases. There are 15 residues in the CDR3. Germline CDR1 and CDR2: SEHNR and FQNEAQ (reference sequence). With V trimmed by 3 bases and J by 2 bases, 6 bases remained unmatched. CDR3 amino acids: CASSLLRTGNYGYTF. CDR3 sequence (DNA): TGTGCCAGCAGCTTGCTCCGGACAGGCAACTATGGCTACACCTTC.

The chain employs TRBV2 and TRBJ1-1; a weak D match, TRBD1 (5 bases). The V end was cut by 10 bases, the J end by 0 bases, with 12 bases between. CDR1 and CDR2 (germline): SNHLY, FYNNEI. This CDR3 spans 13 amino acids. The CDR3 DNA reads TGTGCCACCTCGACAGACATGAACACTGAAGCTTTCTTT. Protein sequence: CATSTDMNTEAFF.

The chain is built from TRBV11-2 and TRBJ2-6; D not resolved. This CDR3 has 14 residues. Trimming removed 3 bases from V and 0 bases from J, with 3 bases in between. Per the germline V gene, CDR1 is SGHAT and CDR2 is FQNNGV. CDR3 bases: TGTGCCAGCAGCTTCAGCTCTGGGGCCAACGTCCTGACTTTC. Translated, it gives CASSFSSGANVLTF.

The V gene is TRBV7-9, the J gene TRBJ1-1; tentatively, D is TRBD1 (6 bases). This CDR3 is built from 14 residues. Trimming took off 5 bases at V and 1 base at J, with 11 bases between the two ends. The germline gives CDR1 SEHNR, CDR2 FQNEAQ (reference sequence). CDR3 residues: CASSLGTSNTEAFF. The CDR3 region has the DNA TGTGCCAGCAGCCTCGGGACATCGAACACTGAAGCTTTCTTT. Full variable domain (outside the CDR3, taken from reference TRBV7-9 and TRBJ1-1): DTGVSQNPRHKITKRGQNVTFRCDPISEHNRLYWYRQTLGQGPEFLTYFQNEAQLEKSRLLSDRFSAERPKGSFSTLEIQRTEQGDSAMYLCASSLGTSNTEAFFGQGTRLTVV.

The chain employs TRBV7-8 and TRBJ2-7; 9 bases fit TRBD2. The V gene end was trimmed by 2 bases and the J gene end by 6 bases; junction bases not matched to a gene: 8. This CDR3 has 15 amino acids. In germline, CDR1 is SGHVS, CDR2 FQNEAQ. CDR3 sequence: CASSLRLAVTFEQYF. The CDR3 coding sequence is TGTGCCAGCAGCTTAAGACTAGCGGTCACATTCGAGCAGTACTTC.

The chain joins TRBV28 to TRBJ1-1; perhaps TRBD1 as D (6 bases). This CDR3 is 13 amino acids long. Germline assignment: CDR1 MDHEN and CDR2 SYDVKM. The germline V and J ends were trimmed by 4 bases and 7 bases, with 13 bases remaining between them. The CDR3 sequence: CASSSNDRIEAFF. The CDR3 bases are TGTGCCAGCAGTTCTAACGACAGGATTGAAGCTTTCTTT.

The chain has TRBV3-1 (or the pseudogene TRBV3-2) and TRBJ1-2; D unresolved. Between the trimmed V and J ends, which lost 1 base and 10 bases, there was a span of 10 bases. The length of the CDR3 is 12 residues. The germline gives CDR1 LGHDT, CDR2 YNNKEL (reference sequence). CDR3 residues: CASSQGHRDYTF. CDR3 bases: TGTGCCAGCAGCCAAGGGCACCGTGACTACACCTTC.

The chain joins TRBV5-1 to TRBJ2-5, with D tentatively TRBD1 (6 bases). Trimming left V 3 bases short and J 2 bases short, with 11 bases between. The CDR3 runs 14 residues. CDR1 is SGHRS, CDR2 YFSETQ, per germline. In DNA, the CDR3 is TGCGCCAGCAGCTCCGGGACACCTCAAGAGACCCAGTACTTC. Protein product: CASSSGTPQETQYF.

V is TRBV4-1 and J is TRBJ2-2; TRBD1 matches at 9 bases. The trim removed 5 bases at V and 4 bases at J, leaving 5 bases unmatched. This CDR3 region has 15 residues. Germline V gene data show CDR1 as MGHRA and CDR2 as YSYEKL. The CDR3 loop reads CASSSGTGFTGELFF. Here the CDR3 DNA reads TGCGCCAGCAGCTCCGGGACAGGGTTCACCGGGGAGCTGTTTTTT.

This clone was observed a single time. This sequence joins TRBV19 and TRBJ1-5; TRBD1 might be the D (6 bases). Looked up from germline, CDR1 is LNHDA and CDR2 is SQIVND (reference sequence). The CDR3 contains 16 residues. V was clipped by 7 bases and J by 1 base, with 17 bases between them. CDR3 in DNA: TGTGCCAGTACCTACAGGGCCCCGGCGAGCAATCAGCCCCAGCATTTT. Protein product: CASTYRAPASNQPQHF.

The sample holds one count of this clone. The chain employs TRBV3-1 (or the pseudogene TRBV3-2) and TRBJ2-1; D might be TRBD2 (6 bases). Trimming left V 3 bases short and J 0 bases short, with 12 bases between. Germline V gives CDR1 LGHDT, CDR2 YNNKEL (reference sequence). This CDR3 has 16 residues. This CDR3 reads CASSQGLASSYNEQFF. The CDR3 nucleotides read TGTGCCAGCAGCCAGGGCCTAGCGAGCTCCTACAATGAGCAGTTCTTC.

The chain carries TRBV7-6 and TRBJ1-4, with TRBD1 matching 8 bases. V lost 2 bases, J lost 3 bases, and 5 bases stayed unmatched. The CDR3 loop spans 16 amino acids. Germline V gives CDR1 SGHVS, CDR2 FNYEAQ. The chain's CDR3 is CASSLPGGLSNEKLFF. For the CDR3, the DNA is TGTGCCAGCAGCTTACCAGGGGGCTTATCTAATGAAAAACTGTTTTTT.

This sequence joins TRBV11-2 and TRBJ2-1; 11 bases align to TRBD2. Germline trimming cut 3 bases from V and 4 bases from J; bases unmatched to any gene: 2. Per the germline V gene, CDR1 is SGHAT and CDR2 is FQNNGV. CDR3 size: 15 residues. The CDR3 here is CASSFTSGRYNEQFF. CDR3 nucleotide sequence: TGTGCCAGCAGCTTTACTAGCGGGAGATACAATGAGCAGTTCTTC.

The chain links TRBV28 to TRBJ2-7; 12 nucleotides match TRBD2. Germline V gene lookup returns CDR1 MDHEN and CDR2 SYDVKM. The ends lost 5 bases at V and 4 bases at J; junction bases unmatched: 6. This CDR3 contains 15 residues. The CDR3 DNA reads TGTGCCAGCAGTCCTAGCGGGAGGGCCGTGTACGAGCAGTACTTC. Translation gives CASSPSGRAVYEQYF.

This chain links TRBV9 with TRBJ2-7; maybe TRBD2 (5 bases). CDR3 length: 15 residues. Trimming took off 0 bases at V and 5 bases at J, with 15 bases between the two ends. Germline V CDR1 and CDR2: SGDLS, YYNGEE. The CDR3 DNA follows: TGTGCCAGCAGCGTAGGTCTAGCTCGGTGGAACGAGCAGTACTTC. Translating it yields CASSVGLARWNEQYF.

The chain uses TRBV27 and TRBJ1-1; possible D gene TRBD1, 6 bases. The V gene's germline CDR1 is MNHEY and CDR2 SMNVEV (reference sequence). The CDR3 is made up of 16 amino acids. V lost 4 bases and J lost 5, with 20 bases in between. CDR3 sequence reads: CASSSNLRGRWTEAFF. CDR3 in DNA: TGTGCCAGCAGTTCCAATCTCAGGGGTAGGTGGACTGAAGCTTTCTTT.

CDR3 protein: CASSENSGTDTQYF. CDR3 nucleotide sequence: TGCGCCAGCAGTGAAAATAGTGGCACAGATACGCAGTATTTT. This chain connects TRBV10-1 to TRBJ2-3; D unclear. Per germline, CDR1 WNHNN and CDR2 SYGVQD (reference sequence). The CDR3 covers 14 residues. V was shortened by 3 bases and J by 1 base, with 8 bases between the two germline ends.

V is TRBV7-9 and J is TRBJ2-7, with D maybe TRBD2 (5 bases). Germline CDR1 SEHNR, CDR2 FQNEAQ (reference sequence). V was clipped by 1 base and J by 3 bases, with 22 bases between them. The CDR3 extends over 18 amino acids. CDR3: CASSLEERQLGKGYEQYF. CDR3 nucleotide sequence: TGTGCCAGCAGCTTAGAAGAGAGACAACTAGGGAAAGGCTACGAGCAGTACTTC.

This clone was seen a few times. The chain carries TRBV5-1 and TRBJ1-4; D is unresolved. The germline V gene has CDR1 SGHRS and CDR2 YFSETQ. V was trimmed by 4 bases and J by 8 bases, leaving 15 bases between them. The CDR3 extends over 14 amino acids. CDR3 coding DNA: TGCGCCAGCAGCCTAAGGGCGGGTGAAGAAAAACTGTTTTTT. Translating it yields CASSLRAGEEKLFF.

The genes are TRBV4-1 and TRBJ2-1; tentatively, D is TRBD2 (5 bases). With 4 bases removed from V and 8 bases from J, the gap between germline ends came to 15 bases. The CDR3 contains 14 residues. CDR1 MGHRA and CDR2 YSYEKL come from the germline V gene. Here the CDR3 reads CASSPPARRYEQFF. DNA of the CDR3: TGCGCCAGCAGCCCCCCCGCCCGGAGGTATGAGCAGTTCTTC.